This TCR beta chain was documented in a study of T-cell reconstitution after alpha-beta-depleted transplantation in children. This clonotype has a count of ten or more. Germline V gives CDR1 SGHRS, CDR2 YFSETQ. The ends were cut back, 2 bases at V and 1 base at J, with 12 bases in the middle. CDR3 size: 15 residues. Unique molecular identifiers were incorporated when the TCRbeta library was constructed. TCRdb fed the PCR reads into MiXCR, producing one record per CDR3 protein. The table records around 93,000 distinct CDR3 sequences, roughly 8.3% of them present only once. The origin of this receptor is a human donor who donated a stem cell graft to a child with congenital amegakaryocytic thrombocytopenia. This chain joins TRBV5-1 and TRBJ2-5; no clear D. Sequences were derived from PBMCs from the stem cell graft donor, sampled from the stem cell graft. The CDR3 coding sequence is TGCGCCAGCAGCTTCGGCCCGCGGCGCCAAGAGACCCAGTACTTC. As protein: CASSFGPRRQETQYF.